The next 25 T cell receptor beta chains were all read from a single sample in a study of cytomegalovirus exposure and HLA in healthy donors. Vbeta (60) and Jbeta (13) primers were used in the PCR. Data came from immunoSEQ multiplex PCR; TCRdb stores just in-frame clones and leaves some out. There are 150,000 to 200,000 clones in the sample; about 80% occur only once, and under 2.5% lies in the top ten. Sequencing was done on a sample of PBMCs. These receptors all come from a man aged 55 to 70 in good health and CMV-seronegative.

The sample holds a few counts of this clone. The chain joins TRBV6-1 to TRBJ1-2; 10 bases align to TRBD1. The trim removed 4 bases at V and 8 bases at J, leaving 13 bases unmatched. This CDR3 region has 16 residues. Germline CDR1 is MNHNS and CDR2 is SASEGT. The CDR3 DNA follows: TGTGCCAGCAGTGCCGGGACAGGGGTCGTCGGGTACGGCTACACCTTC. Translation gives CASSAGTGVVGYGYTF.

The chain combines TRBV6-4 with TRBJ1-1, with a weak D call TRBD1 (6 bases). The CDR3 loop spans 16 amino acids. Germline values: CDR1 MRHNA, CDR2 SNTAGT. The V gene lost 7 bases and the J gene lost 6 bases, with 24 bases spanning the gap. CDR3 nucleotides: TGTGCCAGCATCAGGGCAGGGTCTAAAGGGGGGGCTGAAGCTTTCTTT. The encoded protein is CASIRAGSKGGAEAFF.

This chain links TRBV9 with TRBJ2-7, with 7 bases matching TRBD1. The CDR3 is made up of 15 amino acids. The junction had 6 bases not matched to a gene; V was cut back by 0 bases and J by 3 bases. The V gene's germline CDR1 is SGDLS and CDR2 YYNGEE. The DNA of the CDR3 is TGTGCCAGCAGCGTAGGCCAGGGGGATCTCTACGAGCAGTACTTC. This gives the protein CASSVGQGDLYEQYF.

This clone was found a few times. The chain is built from TRBV4-2 and TRBJ2-1; TRBD2 might be the D (6 bases). CDR3 length equals 15 residues. Germline V gene lookup returns CDR1 LGHNA and CDR2 YNFKEQ. V dropped 1 base and J dropped 4 bases, with 11 bases sitting between them. The CDR3 sequence: CASSQGVAEYNEQFF. The DNA for the CDR3 is TGTGCCAGCAGCCAAGGGGTAGCGGAATACAATGAGCAGTTCTTC.

The chain has TRBV2 and TRBJ2-5; D gene ambiguous. The CDR3 consists of 12 residues. The germline V and J ends were trimmed by 8 bases and 4 bases, with 11 bases remaining between them. Per the germline V gene, CDR1 is SNHLY and CDR2 is FYNNEI. In nucleotides, the CDR3 is TGTGCCAGCCTACGTAGTCGAGAGACCCAGTACTTC. This codes for CASLRSRETQYF.

The chain combines TRBV29-1 with TRBJ1-2; 7 bases agree with TRBD1. The CDR3 contains 12 residues. The germline V gene encodes CDR1 SQVTM and CDR2 ANQGSEA. The V and J ends lost 4 bases and 5 bases, in that order; junction bases with no gene match: 4. The CDR3 here is CSVVDRDYGYTF. DNA of the CDR3: TGCAGCGTTGTAGACAGGGATTATGGCTACACCTTC.

V usage is TRBV7-8 and J usage is TRBJ2-3, with TRBD2 identical over 9 bases. Trimming at V came to 3 bases and at J to 2 bases, leaving 6 bases not matched to a gene. Germline V gene lookup returns CDR1 SGHVS and CDR2 FQNEAQ. The CDR3 loop spans 16 amino acids. The CDR3 loop is CASSFAGGGPTDTQYF. The CDR3 bases are TGTGCCAGCAGCTTTGCGGGGGGGGGCCCCACAGATACGCAGTATTTT.

The chain is built from TRBV10-3 and TRBJ2-7; 8 bases line up with TRBD2. V dropped 0 bases and J dropped 4; count of bases not matched to a gene: 5. CDR1 and CDR2 (germline): ENHRY, SYGVKD. This CDR3 has 15 amino acids. The CDR3 sequence is CAISESERGKYEQYF. The CDR3 bases are TGTGCCATCAGTGAGTCGGAGCGGGGGAAATACGAGCAGTACTTC.

This chain joins TRBV5-4 and TRBJ1-1, with D maybe TRBD1 (6 bases). Germline V lookup: CDR1 SGHNT, CDR2 YYREEE (reference sequence). Trimming stripped 3 bases from V and 2 bases from J, with 11 bases between. The CDR3 covers 14 residues. The CDR3 bases are TGTGCCAGCAGCTCCCAACAGGGAAACACTGAAGCTTTCTTT. Its protein is CASSSQQGNTEAFF.

The rearrangement uses TRBV4-1 and TRBJ1-2; weak D call: TRBD1 (6 bases). This CDR3 comprises 14 residues. The germline V gene encodes CDR1 MGHRA and CDR2 YSYEKL. V lost 1 base and J 3 bases, leaving 9 bases between the germline ends. This chain's CDR3 is CASSQVGGHYGYTF. In nucleotides, the CDR3 is TGCGCCAGCAGCCAAGTCGGGGGGCACTATGGCTACACCTTC.

The chain combines TRBV2 with TRBJ2-2; 9 bases agree with TRBD1. CDR1 and CDR2 from the germline V gene are SNHLY and FYNNEI. V was pared by 6 bases and J by 6 bases, with 5 bases of the junction left unmatched. The length of the CDR3 is 14 residues. CDR3 residues: CASRRDRASGELFF. The CDR3 region has the DNA TGTGCCAGCAGACGGGACAGGGCGTCCGGGGAGCTGTTTTTT.

This rearrangement joins TRBV10-3 to TRBJ1-2; D is ambiguous. The germline CDR1 and CDR2 sequences are ENHRY and SYGVKD. This CDR3 spans 15 amino acids. The ends were cut back, 2 bases at V and 1 base at J, with 11 bases in the middle. The CDR3 region is CAISEVAALNYGYTF. The CDR3 DNA follows: TGTGCCATCAGTGAGGTGGCAGCGCTTAACTATGGCTACACCTTC.

This clone was counted a single time. This chain uses TRBV6-5 with TRBJ1-5; tentatively, D is TRBD1 (6 bases). CDR1 is MNHEY, CDR2 SVGAGI, per germline. Trimming removed 6 bases from V and 6 bases from J, with 12 bases in between. This CDR3 is 13 amino acids long. In DNA form, the CDR3 reads TGTGCCAGCAGAACAGGGTCGGGTCAGCCCCAGCATTTT. This translates into CASRTGSGQPQHF.

This rearrangement joins TRBV2 to TRBJ2-7; 10 bases fit TRBD2. With 10 bases clipped from V and 2 bases from J, the junction kept 8 bases outside the gene matches. Per germline, CDR1 SNHLY and CDR2 FYNNEI. This CDR3 is built from 14 residues. The CDR3 reads CAIKGLALPYEQYF. The CDR3 DNA reads as TGTGCCATCAAGGGACTAGCGTTACCCTACGAGCAGTACTTC.

CDR3 nucleotides: TGTGCCAGCAGTTTAGGGGGGGTCAGGGGCACTGAAGCTTTCTTT. The encoded protein is CASSLGGVRGTEAFF. The chain links TRBV28 to TRBJ1-1; tentatively, D is TRBD1 (6 bases). CDR3 size: 15 residues. Germline CDR1 reads MDHEN; CDR2 reads SYDVKM. With 2 bases removed from V and 4 bases from J, the gap between germline ends came to 14 bases.

The chain joins TRBV5-1 to TRBJ1-4, with D unclear. From germline, CDR1 is SGHRS and CDR2 YFSETQ. The CDR3 totals 13 residues. The V gene lost 0 bases and the J gene lost 4 bases, with 4 bases spanning the gap. The CDR3 DNA sequence: TGCGCCAGCAGCTTGGTCTTTAATGAAAAACTGTTTTTT. As protein: CASSLVFNEKLFF. Full variable domain (rest looked up from reference TRBV5-1 and TRBJ1-4): KAGVTQTPRYLIKTRGQQVTLSCSPISGHRSVSWYQQTPGQGLQFLFEYFSETQRNKGNFPGRFSGRQFSNSRSEMNVSTLELGDSALYLCASSLVFNEKLFFGSGTQLSVL.

This chain uses TRBV4-3 with TRBJ1-1, with D tentatively TRBD1 (5 bases). V lost 1 base, J lost 4 bases, and 13 bases lay in between. The CDR3 sequence is 15 residues long. CDR1 LGHNA and CDR2 YSLEER come from the germline V gene. The CDR3 region has the DNA TGCGCCAGCAGCCAAGGCCCCGGGGGTAGCACTGAAGCTTTCTTT. Amino acid sequence: CASSQGPGGSTEAFF.

The CDR3 sequence: CASSSLTSGENTGELFF. CDR3 in DNA: TGTGCCAGCAGCTCCCTTACTAGCGGGGAGAACACCGGGGAGCTGTTTTTT. The gene calls are TRBV7-9 and TRBJ2-2; 10 bases line up with TRBD2. Unmatched junction bases numbered 6, after V lost 4 bases and J lost 1 base. CDR1 is SEHNR and CDR2 is FQNEAQ in the germline V gene (reference sequence). This CDR3 has 17 residues.

CDR3: CSVSRDRGYEQYF. CDR3 DNA sequence: TGCAGCGTGTCGAGGGACAGGGGGTACGAGCAGTACTTC. This chain uses TRBV29-1 with TRBJ2-5; 11 bases agree with TRBD1. Matching the DNA end better, TRBJ2-7 makes the J call doubtful. The CDR3 runs 13 residues. Germline CDR1 SQVTM, CDR2 ANQGSEA.

The chain employs TRBV7-2 and TRBJ2-2; tentatively, D is TRBD2 (6 bases). The CDR3 contains 13 residues. The germline gives CDR1 SGHTA, CDR2 FQGNSA. The germline V and J ends were trimmed by 5 bases and 3 bases, with 7 bases remaining between them. The CDR3 DNA reads as TGTGCCAGCAGCCGGGACTACACCGGGGAGCTGTTTTTT. Residues: CASSRDYTGELFF.

This sequence joins TRBV4-2 and TRBJ1-1; D possibly corresponds to TRBD1 (6 bases). V gave up 0 bases and J gave up 6 bases, with 14 bases separating them. The CDR3 runs to 15 residues. Germline CDR1 is LGHNA and CDR2 is YNFKEQ. In DNA, the CDR3 is TGTGCCAGCAGCCAAGATTCTTCAGGGGCGGCTGAAGCTTTCTTT. Amino acids: CASSQDSSGAAEAFF.

This clone was seen a handful of times. V is TRBV29-1 and J is TRBJ1-1, with D possibly being TRBD1 (6 bases). The CDR3 contains 14 residues. With 6 bases removed from V and 4 bases from J, the gap between germline ends came to 18 bases. Looked up from germline, CDR1 is SQVTM and CDR2 is ANQGSEA. CDR3 DNA: TGCAGCGTCCCAGAACCAAGGGGGGGCACTGAAGCTTTCTTT. Residues: CSVPEPRGGTEAFF.

The V call is TRBV6-4, the J call TRBJ2-3, with 8 nucleotides matching TRBD1. CDR1 and CDR2 from the germline V gene are MRHNA and SNTAGT. CDR3 size: 14 residues. After removal of 0 bases from V and 6 bases from J, the junction contained 2 bases not matched to a gene. The CDR3 protein is CASSDSRDRDTQYF. In DNA form, the CDR3 reads TGTGCCAGCAGTGACTCGAGGGACAGGGATACGCAGTATTTT.

The V and J genes are TRBV19 and TRBJ2-1; D remains ambiguous. V dropped 2 bases and J dropped 6 bases, with 8 bases sitting between them. The CDR3 is 13 residues long. Germline V lookup: CDR1 LNHDA, CDR2 SQIVND (reference sequence). The CDR3 DNA sequence: TGTGCCAGTAGTATAATTCTAACCAATGAGCAGTTCTTC. Protein: CASSIILTNEQFF.

This clone was observed a handful of times. The rearrangement joins TRBV6-7 to TRBJ2-1, with D unclear. TRBV6-7 counts as an open reading frame of uncertain function. Trimming removed 11 bases at V and 9 bases at J, with 8 bases between. The CDR3 has 9 amino acids. The CDR3 DNA is TGTGCCGGTCGGTGTGAGCAGTTCTTC. It is translated as CAGRCEQFF.